Listed below are T cell receptor beta chains from one sample, sequenced in a study of early T cells in non-severe SARS-CoV-2 infection. TCRdb re-called the 5' RACE reads through MiXCR, storing one row per CDR3 protein. Here the sample spans about 60,000 distinct CDR3 sequences, approximately 9% being singletons. Sequenced: whole blood. The receptors derive from an adult who was a healthcare worker with PCR-confirmed SARS-CoV-2 infection or an uninfected control (not recorded which). CDR3s include the opening cysteine and the closing phenylalanine or tryptophan.

j_gene | v_gene | CDR3aa
TRBJ2-7 | TRBV6-2/TRBV6-3 | CASSYEKFPPYEQYF
TRBJ2-7 | TRBV30 | CAWSVKVGASYEQYF
TRBJ2-7 | TRBV30 | CAWSFGPWRGEQYF
TRBJ1-1 | TRBV20-1 | CSARDQAAEAFF
TRBJ1-5 | TRBV5-6 | CASSNGIYSNQPQHF
TRBJ1-1 | TRBV9 | CASSPSRGLANTEAFF
TRBJ1-1 | TRBV6-5 | CASSYTGGTEAFF
TRBJ2-4 | TRBV11-3 | CASTHAEGAIYIQYF
TRBJ2-3 | TRBV7-9 | CASSLGDRNTDTQYF
TRBJ1-4 | TRBV27 | CASSWTGGDEKLFF
TRBJ2-7 | TRBV7-2 | CASSSTTGGPYEQYF
TRBJ1-1 | TRBV27 | CASSLGSGTGSYTEAFF